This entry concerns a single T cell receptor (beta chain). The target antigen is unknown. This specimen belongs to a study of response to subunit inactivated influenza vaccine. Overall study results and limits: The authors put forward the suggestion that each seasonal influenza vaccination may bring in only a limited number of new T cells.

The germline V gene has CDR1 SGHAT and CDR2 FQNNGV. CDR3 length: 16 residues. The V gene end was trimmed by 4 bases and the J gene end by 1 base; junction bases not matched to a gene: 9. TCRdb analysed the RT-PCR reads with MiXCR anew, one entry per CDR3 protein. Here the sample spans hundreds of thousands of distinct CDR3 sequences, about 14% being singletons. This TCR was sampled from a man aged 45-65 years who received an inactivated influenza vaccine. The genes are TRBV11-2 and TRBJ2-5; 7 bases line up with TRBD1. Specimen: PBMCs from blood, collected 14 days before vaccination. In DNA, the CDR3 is TGTGCCAGCAGCTCATACCGGGACAGCCGCCAAGAGACCCAGTACTTC. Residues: CASSSYRDSRQETQYF.